This is a list of T cell receptor beta chains from one sample in a study of human T cells and chemical hapten exposure. TCRdb re-called the RACE reads with MiXCR, one entry per CDR3 protein. Altogether roughly 30,000 distinct CDR3 sequences are present, over 7% being singletons, with the ten largest covering roughly 9.2%. The specimen sequenced was whole blood. Receptor source: a human donor in good health. Some clones in this sample may be carry-over from other donors' samples. Both conserved end residues are part of each CDR3. The D gene is left open where the match is weak. The listing skips clone size in some rows; elsewhere it reads once, few, many or a size class.

CDR3: CASRLGGSWWGNEQYF
DNA: TGTGCCAGCAGGTTAGGGGGGAGTTGGTGGGGGAACGAGCAGTACTTC
V: TRBV28
J: TRBJ2-7
size: .
length: 16
D: .

CDR3: CAIALEGADTQYF
DNA: TGTGCCATCGCGCTAGAAGGGGCAGATACGCAGTATTTT
V: TRBV10-3
J: TRBJ2-3
size: many
length: 13
D: .

CDR3: CASSPEPWGWDYGYTF
DNA: TGTGCCAGCAGCCCAGAGCCTTGGGGGTGGGACTATGGCTACACCTTC
V: TRBV11-2
J: TRBJ1-2
size: few
length: 16
D: .

CDR3: CASSMLAGGELFF
DNA: TGTGCCAGCAGCATGCTAGCGGGGGGGGAGCTGTTTTTT
V: TRBV7-8
J: TRBJ2-2
size: few
length: 13
D: TRBD2

CDR3: CASTTRTDTQYF
DNA: TGTGCCAGCACGACGAGGACAGATACGCAGTATTTT
V: TRBV6-2/TRBV6-3
J: TRBJ2-3
size: many
length: 12
D: .

CDR3: CASSSPVRGDRENTF
DNA: TGTGCCAGCAGTTCCCCCGTCCGAGGGGACAGGGAAAACACCTTC
V: TRBV27
J: TRBJ1-2
size: .
length: 15
D: TRBD1

CDR3: CASSHGTGPDTQYF
DNA: TGCGCCAGCAGCCACGGGACAGGCCCAGATACGCAGTATTTT
V: TRBV5-1
J: TRBJ2-3
size: many
length: 14
D: TRBD1

CDR3: CASSLVGGSPDTQYF
DNA: TGTGCCAGCAGCTTAGTTGGCGGGAGCCCAGATACGCAGTATTTT
V: TRBV7-8
J: TRBJ2-3
size: few
length: 15
D: TRBD2

CDR3: CASSLTSGAAYEQYF
DNA: TGTGCCAGCAGTCTGACTAGCGGAGCGGCCTACGAGCAGTACTTC
V: TRBV2
J: TRBJ2-7
size: many
length: 15
D: TRBD2

CDR3: CASSLDLRSTDTQYF
DNA: TGCGCCAGCAGCTTGGATCTGAGAAGCACAGATACGCAGTATTTT
V: TRBV5-1
J: TRBJ2-3
size: .
length: 15
D: .

CDR3: CASSKTTGYTEAFF
DNA: TGTGCCAGCAGCAAGACGACAGGGTACACTGAAGCTTTCTTT
V: TRBV5-5
J: TRBJ1-1
size: many
length: 14
D: TRBD1

CDR3: CSASPTGLGEQYF
DNA: TGCAGTGCTAGCCCGACAGGTTTAGGCGAGCAGTACTTC
V: TRBV20-1
J: TRBJ2-7
size: many
length: 13
D: .

CDR3: CASSRVAGGPNEQFF
DNA: TGTGCCAGCAGTCGGGTAGCGGGGGGGCCCAATGAGCAGTTCTTC
V: TRBV6-2/TRBV6-3
J: TRBJ2-1
size: .
length: 15
D: TRBD2

CDR3: CSVADRGPTDTQYF
DNA: TGCAGCGTTGCGGACAGGGGACCCACAGATACGCAGTATTTT
V: TRBV29-1
J: TRBJ2-3
size: many
length: 14
D: TRBD1

CDR3: CASSLASGGDIYGDTF
DNA: TGTGCCAGCAGTTTAGCGTCAGGGGGGGACATCTATGGCGACACCTTC
V: TRBV28
J: TRBJ1-2
size: .
length: 16
D: TRBD1

CDR3: CASSPPGSGYTF
DNA: TGTGCCAGCTCACCCCCAGGGAGCGGCTACACCTTC
V: TRBV18
J: TRBJ1-2
size: many
length: 12
D: .

CDR3: CASSLTGESGDTQYF
DNA: TGTGCCAGCAGCTTAACAGGGGAATCGGGAGATACGCAGTATTTT
V: TRBV5-4
J: TRBJ2-3
size: few
length: 15
D: TRBD1

CDR3: CASSRRGVSSGYTF
DNA: TGTGCCAGCAGTCGAAGGGGAGTGTCGTCCGGCTACACCTTC
V: TRBV28
J: TRBJ1-2
size: .
length: 14
D: .

CDR3: CASRLQDTEAFF
DNA: TGTGCCAGCAGGCTACAGGACACTGAAGCTTTCTTT
V: TRBV28
J: TRBJ1-1
size: many
length: 12
D: .

CDR3: CASSHPSWAGELFF
DNA: TGCGCCAGCAGCCATCCGTCGTGGGCCGGGGAGCTGTTTTTT
V: TRBV4-3
J: TRBJ2-2
size: .
length: 14
D: .

CDR3: CSARDFGQGGSYEQYF
DNA: TGCAGTGCTAGAGATTTCGGACAGGGAGGGTCCTACGAGCAGTACTTC
V: TRBV20-1
J: TRBJ2-7
size: many
length: 16
D: .

CDR3: CASSWQDTGANVLTF
DNA: TGTGCCAGCAGCTGGCAGGACACTGGGGCCAACGTCCTGACTTTC
V: TRBV7-2
J: TRBJ2-6
size: few
length: 15
D: .

CDR3: CASSLSKAYQETQYF
DNA: TGTGCCAGCAGCTTGTCTAAAGCCTACCAAGAGACCCAGTACTTC
V: TRBV7-2
J: TRBJ2-5
size: .
length: 15
D: .

CDR3: CASSLGPEAFF
DNA: TGTGCCAGCAGCCTCGGACCTGAGGCTTTCTTT
V: TRBV5-6
J: TRBJ1-1
size: .
length: 11
D: .

CDR3: CASSQSDRGVPDTQYF
DNA: TGTGCCAGCAGTCAGTCGGACAGAGGGGTCCCAGATACGCAGTATTTT
V: TRBV6-6
J: TRBJ2-3
size: .
length: 16
D: .

CDR3: CASSVPDRLYGYTF
DNA: TGTGCCAGCAGTGTTCCGGACAGACTCTATGGCTACACCTTC
V: TRBV2
J: TRBJ1-2
size: many
length: 14
D: .

CDR3: CASSKQGTGSYNEQFF
DNA: TGTGCCAGCAGTAAACAGGGGACCGGCTCCTACAATGAGCAGTTCTTC
V: TRBV2
J: TRBJ2-1
size: many
length: 16
D: TRBD1